This T cell receptor (beta chain) originates from a study of T-cell memory formation after mild COVID-19. About the study: TCR clusters showed largely donor specificity. Study observations and caveats: Certain responding clones were present in pre-infection memory, suggesting participation of cross-reactive memory.

This clonotype was observed a handful of times. Its target is not known. From germline, CDR1 is SGHRS and CDR2 YFSETQ. The CDR3 is 15 amino acids. After removal of 5 bases from V and 4 bases from J, the junction contained 5 bases not matched to a gene. TCRdb recomputed calls from the 5' RACE reads with MiXCR, one row per CDR3 protein. The sample includes roughly 280,000 distinct CDR3 sequences, 16% of them seen just once. This rearrangement joins TRBV5-1 to TRBJ2-1; 11 nucleotides align to TRBD2. The specimen sequenced was PBMCs or a T cell subset sorted from them (not recorded which). The clonotype was recovered from a man between 18 and 35 years old who had mild COVID-19 (a few samples of this study predate the infection). Cell type and time point are not known. The CDR3 reads CASRSSGGTYNEQFF. The CDR3 coding sequence is TGCGCCAGCAGATCTAGCGGGGGGACTTACAATGAGCAGTTCTTC.